This is a list of T cell receptor beta chains from one sample in a study of blood T cell repertoires in COVID-19. Only in-frame clones appear in the TCRdb table, and some are missing; sequencing was by immunoSEQ multiplex PCR. The table has about 180,000 clones, approximately 89% seen once. Sequencing was done on a sample of peripheral blood. The receptors come from a woman younger than 45 with acute or convalescent COVID-19. CDR3s include the opening cysteine and the closing phenylalanine or tryptophan. Each record gives: CDR3 length, D gene, V gene, J gene, clone size, CDR3 protein, CDR3 DNA. The D gene is left open where the match is weak. Rows may omit the clone size; those that give it use once, few, many or a size class.

CDR3 length: 15; D gene: .; V gene: TRBV5-1; J gene: TRBJ2-6; clone size: .; CDR3 protein: CASKMGGSGANVLTF; CDR3 DNA: TGCGCCAGCAAGATGGGGGGCTCTGGGGCCAACGTCCTGACTTTC
CDR3 length: 15; D gene: TRBD1; V gene: TRBV6-5; J gene: TRBJ2-1; clone size: .; CDR3 protein: CASSRGQGGGNEQFF; CDR3 DNA: TGTGCCAGCAGTCGGGGACAGGGGGGAGGCAATGAGCAGTTCTTC
CDR3 length: 15; D gene: TRBD1; V gene: TRBV6-6; J gene: TRBJ2-7; clone size: .; CDR3 protein: CASSHRDRGLGEQYF; CDR3 DNA: TGTGCCAGCAGTCACCGGGACAGGGGGTTAGGCGAGCAGTACTTC
CDR3 length: 17; D gene: TRBD1; V gene: TRBV19; J gene: TRBJ2-6; clone size: once; CDR3 protein: CASMGTGTSSGANVLTF; CDR3 DNA: TGTGCCAGTATGGGGACAGGGACGAGCTCTGGGGCCAACGTCCTGACTTTC
CDR3 length: 13; D gene: .; V gene: TRBV5-4; J gene: TRBJ1-1; clone size: .; CDR3 protein: CASSLVGGAEAFF; CDR3 DNA: TGTGCCAGCAGCTTGGTTGGCGGGGCTGAAGCTTTCTTT
CDR3 length: 13; D gene: TRBD1; V gene: TRBV5-1; J gene: TRBJ1-1; clone size: .; CDR3 protein: CASSTRDSTEAFF; CDR3 DNA: TGCGCCAGCAGCACTAGGGACAGCACTGAAGCTTTCTTT
CDR3 length: 16; D gene: TRBD1; V gene: TRBV24-1; J gene: TRBJ2-1; clone size: .; CDR3 protein: CATSDPTGESYNEQFF; CDR3 DNA: TGTGCCACCAGTGACCCGACAGGGGAATCCTACAATGAGCAGTTCTTC
CDR3 length: 15; D gene: TRBD2; V gene: TRBV9; J gene: TRBJ2-1; clone size: few; CDR3 protein: CASSVGLAGGNEQFF; CDR3 DNA: TGTGCCAGCAGCGTAGGACTAGCGGGAGGCAATGAGCAGTTCTTC
CDR3 length: 14; D gene: .; V gene: TRBV11-2; J gene: TRBJ2-7; clone size: .; CDR3 protein: CASSPDSYSYEQYF; CDR3 DNA: TGTGCCAGCAGCCCAGACAGCTACTCCTACGAGCAGTACTTC
CDR3 length: 16; D gene: TRBD1; V gene: TRBV4-2; J gene: TRBJ1-1; clone size: .; CDR3 protein: CASSPPGQGLATEAFF; CDR3 DNA: TGTGCCAGCAGCCCACCGGGACAGGGGTTAGCCACTGAAGCTTTCTTT
CDR3 length: 14; D gene: TRBD2; V gene: TRBV15; J gene: TRBJ2-7; clone size: .; CDR3 protein: CATSRDVSGSEQYF; CDR3 DNA: TGTGCCACCAGCAGAGATGTAAGCGGGAGCGAGCAGTACTTC
CDR3 length: 13; D gene: TRBD1; V gene: TRBV3-1/TRBV3-2; J gene: TRBJ1-1; clone size: .; CDR3 protein: CASSRPQGAQAFF; CDR3 DNA: TGTGCCAGCAGCCGACCCCAGGGGGCTCAAGCTTTCTTT
CDR3 length: 15; D gene: TRBD2; V gene: TRBV2; J gene: TRBJ2-1; clone size: .; CDR3 protein: CASSDIAGGNNEQFF; CDR3 DNA: TGTGCCAGCAGTGATATCGCGGGAGGGAACAATGAGCAGTTCTTC
CDR3 length: 12; D gene: TRBD1; V gene: TRBV28; J gene: TRBJ1-2; clone size: few; CDR3 protein: CASSSTGYGYTF; CDR3 DNA: TGTGCCAGCAGCTCGACAGGGTATGGCTACACCTTC
CDR3 length: 17; D gene: .; V gene: TRBV5-1; J gene: TRBJ1-4; clone size: .; CDR3 protein: CASSLSGKRATNEKLFF; CDR3 DNA: TGCGCCAGCAGCTTGAGCGGGAAAAGGGCAACTAATGAAAAACTGTTTTTT
CDR3 length: 14; D gene: .; V gene: TRBV5-1; J gene: TRBJ1-4; clone size: .; CDR3 protein: CASSLGQSNEKLFF; CDR3 DNA: TGCGCCAGCAGCTTGGGACAGAGTAATGAAAAACTGTTTTTT
CDR3 length: 13; D gene: TRBD1; V gene: TRBV19; J gene: TRBJ1-2; clone size: few; CDR3 protein: CASSIRGNYGYTF; CDR3 DNA: TGTGCCAGTAGTATCAGGGGGAACTATGGCTACACCTTC
CDR3 length: 11; D gene: .; V gene: TRBV25-1; J gene: TRBJ1-1; clone size: .; CDR3 protein: CASSSLSEAFF; CDR3 DNA: TGTGCCAGCAGTTCCCTGTCTGAAGCTTTCTTT
CDR3 length: 12; D gene: .; V gene: TRBV28; J gene: TRBJ1-1; clone size: .; CDR3 protein: CASRRGYTEAFF; CDR3 DNA: TGTGCCAGCAGAAGGGGCTACACTGAAGCTTTCTTT
CDR3 length: 15; D gene: TRBD1; V gene: TRBV24-1; J gene: TRBJ1-5; clone size: few; CDR3 protein: CATSDSTGPNQPQHF; CDR3 DNA: TGTGCCACCAGTGACTCGACAGGGCCAAATCAGCCCCAGCATTTT
CDR3 length: 16; D gene: TRBD2; V gene: TRBV5-5; J gene: TRBJ2-3; clone size: .; CDR3 protein: CASSQYLAASTDTQYF; CDR3 DNA: TGTGCCAGCAGCCAATACCTAGCGGCCAGCACAGATACGCAGTATTTT
CDR3 length: 16; D gene: .; V gene: TRBV7-2; J gene: TRBJ2-1; clone size: .; CDR3 protein: CASSPPGLSSYNEQFF; CDR3 DNA: TGTGCCAGCAGTCCCCCCGGACTCAGCTCCTACAATGAGCAGTTCTTC
CDR3 length: 15; D gene: TRBD1; V gene: TRBV15; J gene: TRBJ2-5; clone size: .; CDR3 protein: CATSREVGQGATQYF; CDR3 DNA: TGTGCCACCAGCAGAGAAGTGGGACAGGGGGCAACCCAGTACTTC
CDR3 length: 12; D gene: .; V gene: TRBV11-2; J gene: TRBJ1-6; clone size: .; CDR3 protein: CASQGLGSPLHF; CDR3 DNA: TGTGCCAGCCAGGGGTTAGGTTCACCCCTCCACTTT
CDR3 length: 13; D gene: .; V gene: TRBV3-1/TRBV3-2; J gene: TRBJ1-1; clone size: .; CDR3 protein: CASSPPGGLSAFF; CDR3 DNA: TGTGCCAGCAGCCCACCGGGAGGGTTATCGGCTTTCTTT
CDR3 length: 15; D gene: TRBD2; V gene: TRBV24-1; J gene: TRBJ2-1; clone size: .; CDR3 protein: CATSDSPGTTNEQFF; CDR3 DNA: TGTGCCACCAGTGATTCTCCCGGGACTACCAATGAGCAGTTCTTC
CDR3 length: 16; D gene: TRBD2; V gene: TRBV6-6; J gene: TRBJ2-7; clone size: .; CDR3 protein: CASSTRLLAGEQEQYF; CDR3 DNA: TGTGCCAGCAGTACCAGGCTACTAGCGGGAGAACAGGAGCAGTACTTC
CDR3 length: 15; D gene: .; V gene: TRBV28; J gene: TRBJ1-1; clone size: .; CDR3 protein: CATRQTRRLNTEAFF; CDR3 DNA: TGTGCCACCAGACAGACCCGACGGTTGAACACTGAAGCTTTCTTT
CDR3 length: 10; D gene: .; V gene: TRBV3-1/TRBV3-2; J gene: TRBJ2-3; clone size: .; CDR3 protein: CASGNGGLDF; CDR3 DNA: TGTGCCAGCGGCAATGGGGGACTTGACTTT
CDR3 length: 15; D gene: .; V gene: TRBV5-4; J gene: TRBJ2-3; clone size: .; CDR3 protein: CASSRLGRAADTQYF; CDR3 DNA: TGTGCCAGCAGCCGCCTCGGACGAGCGGCAGATACGCAGTATTTT
CDR3 length: 15; D gene: TRBD1; V gene: TRBV7-6; J gene: TRBJ2-7; clone size: .; CDR3 protein: CASSPWTGESYEQYF; CDR3 DNA: TGTGCCAGCAGCCCCTGGACAGGGGAATCCTACGAGCAGTACTTC
CDR3 length: 14; D gene: TRBD1; V gene: TRBV4-1; J gene: TRBJ2-7; clone size: .; CDR3 protein: CASSQAGTEYEQYF; CDR3 DNA: TGCGCCAGCAGCCAAGCAGGGACAGAATACGAGCAGTACTTC
CDR3 length: 12; D gene: TRBD1; V gene: TRBV3-1/TRBV3-2; J gene: TRBJ1-2; clone size: .; CDR3 protein: CASSQGDRGYTF; CDR3 DNA: TGTGCCAGCAGCCAGGGAGACAGGGGTTACACCTTC
CDR3 length: 15; D gene: .; V gene: TRBV5-1; J gene: TRBJ2-2; clone size: once; CDR3 protein: CASSLVRAVTGELFF; CDR3 DNA: TGCGCCAGCAGCTTGGTTCGTGCAGTTACCGGGGAGCTGTTTTTT
CDR3 length: 15; D gene: TRBD2; V gene: TRBV6-5; J gene: TRBJ2-7; clone size: few; CDR3 protein: CASSYSTGGIYEQYF; CDR3 DNA: TGTGCCAGCAGTTACTCGACGGGGGGGATCTACGAGCAGTACTTC
CDR3 length: 13; D gene: .; V gene: TRBV29-1; J gene: TRBJ2-1; clone size: .; CDR3 protein: CSGDKSSYNEQFF; CDR3 DNA: TGCAGCGGTGACAAGAGCTCCTACAATGAGCAGTTCTTC
CDR3 length: 17; D gene: TRBD2; V gene: TRBV5-1; J gene: TRBJ2-3; clone size: .; CDR3 protein: CASSSGVTSGSTDTQYF; CDR3 DNA: TGCGCCAGCAGCTCTGGGGTGACTAGCGGGAGCACAGATACGCAGTATTTT